The T cell receptor (beta chain) described here comes from a study of cytomegalovirus exposure and HLA in healthy donors. Study-wide findings and caveats: As confirmed in vitro, a few CMV-associated chains were specific for CMV antigens.

PCR was performed using 60 Vbeta and 13 Jbeta primers. This table comes from immunoSEQ multiplex PCR, and its TCRdb copy is limited to in-frame clones, with some not included. This table holds about 190,000 clones, around four fifths found once. Germline CDR1 MNHNS, CDR2 SASEGT. The CDR3 runs 14 residues. The junction had 4 bases not matched to a gene; V was cut back by 4 bases and J by 9 bases. In regard to this clone: The antigen is unknown.

The rearrangement links TRBV6-1 to TRBJ2-1; 12 bases fit TRBD2. The receptor comes from a man aged 40-50 years in good health and CMV-seropositive. Source material: PBMCs. The CDR3 DNA reads TGTGCCAGCAGTGCCCTAGCGGGAGGGGGTGAGCAGTTCTTC. Its protein product is CASSALAGGGEQFF.